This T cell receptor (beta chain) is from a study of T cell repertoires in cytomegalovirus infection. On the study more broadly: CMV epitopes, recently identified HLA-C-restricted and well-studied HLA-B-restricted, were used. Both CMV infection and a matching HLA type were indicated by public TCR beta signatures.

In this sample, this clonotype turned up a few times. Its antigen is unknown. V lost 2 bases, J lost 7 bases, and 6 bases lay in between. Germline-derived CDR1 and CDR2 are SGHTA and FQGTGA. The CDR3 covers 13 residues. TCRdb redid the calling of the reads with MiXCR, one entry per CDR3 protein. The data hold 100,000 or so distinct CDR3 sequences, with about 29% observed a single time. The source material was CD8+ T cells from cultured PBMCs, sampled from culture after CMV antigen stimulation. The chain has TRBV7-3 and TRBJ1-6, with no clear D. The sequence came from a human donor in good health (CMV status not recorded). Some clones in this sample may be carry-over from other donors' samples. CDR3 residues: CASSLQQNSPLHF. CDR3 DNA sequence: TGTGCCAGCAGCTTACAACAAAATTCACCCCTCCACTTT.